The rows below give T cell receptor beta chains drawn from one sample of a study of blood T cell repertoires in COVID-19. Some clones are missing from TCRdb's copy, which holds only in-frame ones; the method was immunoSEQ multiplex PCR. In the table there are some 220,000 clones, around 81% of which are singletons. Sequenced sample: peripheral blood. Source of these receptors: a woman aged 55-70 years with acute or convalescent COVID-19. The conserved cysteine and the conserved F or W are not part of the CDR3 here.

V,J,CDR3
TRBV2,TRBJ1-1,ASSALVGPRPGVRTEAF
TRBV13,TRBJ1-2,ASSQTGGLHGYT
TRBV11-1,TRBJ1-1,ASSFQAGPNTEAF
TRBV28,TRBJ2-3,ASSPFLALADTQY
TRBV3-1/TRBV3-2,TRBJ1-4,ASSQVGQGGSLDNEKLF
TRBV28,TRBJ2-7,ASSLGGEREQY
TRBV30,TRBJ1-1,AYSAGESSRNTEAF
TRBV5-1,TRBJ1-2,ASSLRVEGYGYT
TRBV6-2/TRBV6-3,TRBJ2-5,ASSYYLAGNQETQY
TRBV7-9,TRBJ1-6,ASSLVGSLYNSPLH
TRBV6-5,TRBJ1-1,ASSPRQGKNTEAF
TRBV5-1,TRBJ2-4,ASSFVTGEFEENIQY
TRBV4-1,TRBJ1-5,ASSWGQGNQPQH
TRBV10-2,TRBJ2-2,ATPTGQGAGELF
TRBV11-2,TRBJ2-3,ASSFPPYTDTQY
TRBV4-2,TRBJ2-3,ASSQDLGLQDTQY
TRBV5-1,TRBJ1-2,ASSPTPGQSYGYT